A selection of T cell receptor beta chains follows, all from one sample in a study of blood T cell repertoires in COVID-19. Method: immunoSEQ multiplex PCR; TCRdb's copy keeps in-frame clones and lacks some. The sample has about 240,000 clones; around 86% are singletons. Input material: PBMCs or T cells enriched from blood (not recorded which). The receptor set was obtained from a woman in her thirties or forties with acute COVID-19. Both conserved end residues are part of each CDR3. The order of the fields is D gene, clone size, V gene, J gene, CDR3 DNA, CDR3 protein. D genes are given only for firm matches. Expanded clones get a size class; other rows say once, few or many, or leave the size out.

d_gene: -; abundance: -; v_gene: TRBV3-1/TRBV3-2; j_gene: TRBJ1-2; CDR3nt: TGTGCCAGCAGCCAAGTTATCGAACGGAACTATGGCTACACCTTC; CDR3aa: CASSQVIERNYGYTF
d_gene: -; abundance: once; v_gene: TRBV7-9; j_gene: TRBJ2-2; CDR3nt: TGTGCCAGCAGCCAGTATGAGAACACCGGGGAGCTGTTTTTT; CDR3aa: CASSQYENTGELFF
d_gene: -; abundance: -; v_gene: TRBV25-1; j_gene: TRBJ2-5; CDR3nt: TGTGCCAGCAGTGCGGGACTCACTAGGGGAGAGACCCAGTACTTC; CDR3aa: CASSAGLTRGETQYF
d_gene: TRBD1; abundance: -; v_gene: TRBV10-1; j_gene: TRBJ2-7; CDR3nt: TGCGCCAGCGGGGAGACAGGGTCCTACGAGCAGTACTTC; CDR3aa: CASGETGSYEQYF
d_gene: -; abundance: once; v_gene: TRBV5-4; j_gene: TRBJ1-6; CDR3nt: TGTGCCAGCAGCTTATGGGAGACGAATTCACCCCTCCACTTT; CDR3aa: CASSLWETNSPLHF
d_gene: -; abundance: -; v_gene: TRBV2; j_gene: TRBJ1-1; CDR3nt: TGTGCCAGTATGACAGGGAACACTGAAGCTTTCTTT; CDR3aa: CASMTGNTEAFF
d_gene: TRBD2; abundance: -; v_gene: TRBV6-5; j_gene: TRBJ2-5; CDR3nt: TGTGCCAGCACGACTAGCGGGAGAGTAGAGACCCAGTACTTC; CDR3aa: CASTTSGRVETQYF
d_gene: TRBD1; abundance: -; v_gene: TRBV19; j_gene: TRBJ2-1; CDR3nt: TGTGCCAGTAGAGTAGGGACAGGGAGCTCCTACAATGAGCAGTTCTTC; CDR3aa: CASRVGTGSSYNEQFF
d_gene: TRBD2; abundance: few; v_gene: TRBV5-1; j_gene: TRBJ2-1; CDR3nt: TGCGCCAGCAGCCAAGTAGCGGGGGTATACAATGAGCAGTTCTTC; CDR3aa: CASSQVAGVYNEQFF
d_gene: TRBD1; abundance: -; v_gene: TRBV2; j_gene: TRBJ1-5; CDR3nt: TGTGCCAGCAGTGCGCAGGGGGATTCTCAGCCCCAGCATTTT; CDR3aa: CASSAQGDSQPQHF
d_gene: -; abundance: many; v_gene: TRBV10-2; j_gene: TRBJ2-7; CDR3nt: TGCGCCAGCAGTGAGACCGTCTGGGGGACACGGATCTACGAGCAGTACTTC; CDR3aa: CASSETVWGTRIYEQYF
d_gene: TRBD1; abundance: -; v_gene: TRBV25-1; j_gene: TRBJ1-1; CDR3nt: TGTGCCAGCAGTGAACTGGAGGGGGCAGCTTTCTTT; CDR3aa: CASSELEGAAFF
d_gene: TRBD2; abundance: -; v_gene: TRBV4-1; j_gene: TRBJ2-7; CDR3nt: TGCGCCAGCAGCTCCCCGGGTAGCGGGAGCCGCGAGCAGTACTTC; CDR3aa: CASSSPGSGSREQYF
d_gene: -; abundance: -; v_gene: TRBV7-2; j_gene: TRBJ2-3; CDR3nt: TGTGCCAGCAGTAGGGACTTTAGCACAGATACGCAGTATTTT; CDR3aa: CASSRDFSTDTQYF
d_gene: TRBD1; abundance: -; v_gene: TRBV9; j_gene: TRBJ1-1; CDR3nt: TGTGCCAGCAGCGTGGGACAGGGTACCCCTGAAGCTTTCTTT; CDR3aa: CASSVGQGTPEAFF
d_gene: TRBD2; abundance: -; v_gene: TRBV29-1; j_gene: TRBJ2-1; CDR3nt: TGCAGCGCACTAGCGGGGTACAATGAGCAGTTCTTC; CDR3aa: CSALAGYNEQFF
d_gene: TRBD1; abundance: -; v_gene: TRBV19; j_gene: TRBJ2-7; CDR3nt: TGTGCCAGTAGTAGGGACAGGGGGCTAGAGCAGTACTTC; CDR3aa: CASSRDRGLEQYF
d_gene: -; abundance: -; v_gene: TRBV12-5; j_gene: TRBJ2-7; CDR3nt: TGTGCTAGTGGCATCAGCGGATACCTAGCCGAGCAGTACTTC; CDR3aa: CASGISGYLAEQYF
d_gene: -; abundance: -; v_gene: TRBV7-9; j_gene: TRBJ1-1; CDR3nt: TGTGCCAGCAGCAGAAGGGGGGAGGGAGGGACTGAAGCTTTCTTT; CDR3aa: CASSRRGEGGTEAFF
d_gene: -; abundance: -; v_gene: TRBV11-3; j_gene: TRBJ2-3; CDR3nt: TGTGCCAGCAGCCCCGGACAGATTAGGCCAGATACGCAGTATTTT; CDR3aa: CASSPGQIRPDTQYF
d_gene: TRBD2; abundance: -; v_gene: TRBV6-5; j_gene: TRBJ2-3; CDR3nt: TGTGCCAGCAGTCGACTAGCAGGCACAGATACGCAGTATTTT; CDR3aa: CASSRLAGTDTQYF
d_gene: -; abundance: -; v_gene: TRBV4-2; j_gene: TRBJ2-5; CDR3nt: TGTGCCAGCAGCCAAGATTTGAGAACAGTCCAAGAGACCCAGTACTTC; CDR3aa: CASSQDLRTVQETQYF
d_gene: -; abundance: -; v_gene: TRBV11-2; j_gene: TRBJ1-2; CDR3nt: TGTGCCAGCAGTCCTGGGCTACTCAGTGGCTACACCTTC; CDR3aa: CASSPGLLSGYTF
d_gene: TRBD1; abundance: -; v_gene: TRBV5-5; j_gene: TRBJ1-1; CDR3nt: TGTGCCAGCAGCCGCGGACAGGTTTGGCACACTGAAGCTTTCTTT; CDR3aa: CASSRGQVWHTEAFF
d_gene: -; abundance: few; v_gene: TRBV7-9; j_gene: TRBJ1-6; CDR3nt: TGTGCCAGCAGCTTACAGGGTAACAATTCACCCCTCCACTTT; CDR3aa: CASSLQGNNSPLHF
d_gene: -; abundance: -; v_gene: TRBV7-8; j_gene: TRBJ2-7; CDR3nt: TGTGCCAGCAGCTTAGGGTACAACTACGAGCAGTACTTC; CDR3aa: CASSLGYNYEQYF
d_gene: -; abundance: few; v_gene: TRBV6-5; j_gene: TRBJ2-1; CDR3nt: TGTGCCAGCAGCCCCCCGGAGGGCGGAGAGCAGTTCTTC; CDR3aa: CASSPPEGGEQFF
d_gene: TRBD2; abundance: -; v_gene: TRBV2; j_gene: TRBJ2-5; CDR3nt: TGTGCCAGCAGTGAAGCAGGGGGACTAGCGGGAGGCCAAGAGACCCAGTACTTC; CDR3aa: CASSEAGGLAGGQETQYF
d_gene: -; abundance: -; v_gene: TRBV7-9; j_gene: TRBJ1-1; CDR3nt: TGTGCCAGCAGCTTAGCGGGCAGGTCGGCCACTGAAGCTTTCTTT; CDR3aa: CASSLAGRSATEAFF
d_gene: TRBD1; abundance: -; v_gene: TRBV7-9; j_gene: TRBJ2-7; CDR3nt: TGTGCCAGCAGCTTAGGGACAGGGGGAACCTACGAGCAGTACTTC; CDR3aa: CASSLGTGGTYEQYF
d_gene: TRBD2; abundance: -; v_gene: TRBV5-4; j_gene: TRBJ2-7; CDR3nt: TGTGCCAGCAGCTCACGGACTAGCGGGAACGGCGAGCAGTACTTC; CDR3aa: CASSSRTSGNGEQYF
d_gene: TRBD2; abundance: -; v_gene: TRBV9; j_gene: TRBJ2-1; CDR3nt: TGTGCCAGCAGCGTAGGAAGCGGGACCTCCTACAATGAGCAGTTCTTC; CDR3aa: CASSVGSGTSYNEQFF
d_gene: TRBD1; abundance: once; v_gene: TRBV18; j_gene: TRBJ2-7; CDR3nt: TGTGCCAGCTCACTCGGACAGGGAGAGTACGAGCAGTACTTC; CDR3aa: CASSLGQGEYEQYF
d_gene: -; abundance: once; v_gene: TRBV6-1; j_gene: TRBJ1-6; CDR3nt: TGTGCCAGCAGTGGGATAGGACAGCGCAGAGATTCACCCCTCCACTTT; CDR3aa: CASSGIGQRRDSPLHF
d_gene: TRBD2; abundance: -; v_gene: TRBV5-1; j_gene: TRBJ2-7; CDR3nt: TGCGCCAGCAGCATGCTACGGACTAGCGGGAGGGGGCCGCCCTACGAGCAGTACTTC; CDR3aa: CASSMLRTSGRGPPYEQYF
d_gene: -; abundance: -; v_gene: TRBV6-5; j_gene: TRBJ1-5; CDR3nt: TGTGCCAGCAGTTACTCTCACGGGAATCAGCCCCAGCATTTT; CDR3aa: CASSYSHGNQPQHF
d_gene: -; abundance: -; v_gene: TRBV19; j_gene: TRBJ2-1; CDR3nt: TGTGCCAGTAGTATACTTAGATCGGGCGGGATTCCCAATGAGCAGTTCTTC; CDR3aa: CASSILRSGGIPNEQFF
d_gene: -; abundance: -; v_gene: TRBV5-4; j_gene: TRBJ1-1; CDR3nt: TGTGCCAGCAGTTCAGGGTCGAACACTGAAGCTTTCTTT; CDR3aa: CASSSGSNTEAFF
d_gene: TRBD1; abundance: -; v_gene: TRBV29-1; j_gene: TRBJ1-2; CDR3nt: TGCAGCGTAAAGACAGGGGCCAACTATGGCTACACCTTC; CDR3aa: CSVKTGANYGYTF
d_gene: TRBD2; abundance: -; v_gene: TRBV6-5; j_gene: TRBJ2-7; CDR3nt: TGTGCCAGCAGTTACTCGACTAGCGGGACTTACGAGCAGTACTTC; CDR3aa: CASSYSTSGTYEQYF
d_gene: TRBD2; abundance: -; v_gene: TRBV4-1; j_gene: TRBJ2-1; CDR3nt: TGCGCCAGCAGCCGGGAGGCGGGAGTGCTCAATGAGCAGTTCTTC; CDR3aa: CASSREAGVLNEQFF
d_gene: -; abundance: -; v_gene: TRBV6-5; j_gene: TRBJ2-1; CDR3nt: TGTGCCAGCAGTTCCGGGTTCGAGCAGTTCTTC; CDR3aa: CASSSGFEQFF
d_gene: TRBD2; abundance: -; v_gene: TRBV5-6; j_gene: TRBJ2-5; CDR3nt: TGTGCCAGCACCAGACTAGCGGGAGGCCAAGAGACCCAGTACTTC; CDR3aa: CASTRLAGGQETQYF
d_gene: TRBD2; abundance: -; v_gene: TRBV15; j_gene: TRBJ2-1; CDR3nt: TGTGCCACCAGCAGAGACGCGGGAGGGTTGGGTGAGCAGTTCTTC; CDR3aa: CATSRDAGGLGEQFF
d_gene: -; abundance: -; v_gene: TRBV19; j_gene: TRBJ1-5; CDR3nt: TGTGCCAGTAGCAGACAGAAAGATAGCAATCAGCCCCAGCATTTT; CDR3aa: CASSRQKDSNQPQHF
d_gene: -; abundance: -; v_gene: TRBV10-2; j_gene: TRBJ2-1; CDR3nt: TGCGCCACCACGTCAGTTTATGAGCAGTTCTTC; CDR3aa: CATTSVYEQFF
d_gene: -; abundance: -; v_gene: TRBV12-3/TRBV12-4; j_gene: TRBJ2-7; CDR3nt: TGTGCCAGCAGACTAATTGGGGCGGACGAGCAGTACTTC; CDR3aa: CASRLIGADEQYF
d_gene: TRBD2; abundance: -; v_gene: TRBV2; j_gene: TRBJ2-1; CDR3nt: TGTGCCAGCAGTGTGGAGACTAGCGGGGAGGGTAGCTCCTACAATGAGCAGTTCTTC; CDR3aa: CASSVETSGEGSSYNEQFF
d_gene: -; abundance: -; v_gene: TRBV19; j_gene: TRBJ1-5; CDR3nt: TGTGCCAGTAGTATATTAACAGGGTATAGGGACAATCAGCCCCAGCATTTT; CDR3aa: CASSILTGYRDNQPQHF
d_gene: -; abundance: -; v_gene: TRBV7-3; j_gene: TRBJ1-1; CDR3nt: TGTGCCAGCAGCTTAAGTACAGGGCGGGTATTCACTGAAGCTTTCTTT; CDR3aa: CASSLSTGRVFTEAFF
d_gene: -; abundance: -; v_gene: TRBV29-1; j_gene: TRBJ2-1; CDR3nt: TGCAGCATACAGGGCGTGATCGATGAGCAGTTCTTC; CDR3aa: CSIQGVIDEQFF
d_gene: TRBD2; abundance: -; v_gene: TRBV5-1; j_gene: TRBJ2-2; CDR3nt: TGCGCCAGCAGCTTTAGCGGGAGTAGCACCGGGGAGCTGTTTTTT; CDR3aa: CASSFSGSSTGELFF
d_gene: -; abundance: once; v_gene: TRBV5-1; j_gene: TRBJ2-1; CDR3nt: TGCGCCAGCAGCTTGAGCGGACTGGGCGACAATGAGCAGTTCTTC; CDR3aa: CASSLSGLGDNEQFF
d_gene: -; abundance: -; v_gene: TRBV4-1; j_gene: TRBJ1-3; CDR3nt: TGCGCCAGCAGCCAAGTCAGCGGCAGGCTCAGCTCTGGAAACACCATATATTTT; CDR3aa: CASSQVSGRLSSGNTIYF
d_gene: -; abundance: once; v_gene: TRBV7-8; j_gene: TRBJ2-3; CDR3nt: TGTGCCAGCAGCTTAGAGTCGGTGGGGGCGACCGAAATAAATACGCAGTATTTT; CDR3aa: CASSLESVGATEINTQYF
d_gene: -; abundance: few; v_gene: TRBV7-9; j_gene: TRBJ1-2; CDR3nt: TGTGCCAGCAGCTTAGCGCGAGGGAACTATGGCTACACCTTC; CDR3aa: CASSLARGNYGYTF
d_gene: -; abundance: once; v_gene: TRBV12-3/TRBV12-4; j_gene: TRBJ2-3; CDR3nt: TGTGCCAGCAGTCTAATCGGGGATACGCAGTATTTT; CDR3aa: CASSLIGDTQYF
d_gene: -; abundance: -; v_gene: TRBV2; j_gene: TRBJ1-1; CDR3nt: TGTGCCAGCAATCGGGTGAACACTGAAGCTTTCTTT; CDR3aa: CASNRVNTEAFF
d_gene: -; abundance: -; v_gene: TRBV29-1; j_gene: TRBJ2-1; CDR3nt: TGCAGCGTGGCATGGGACAACACCTACAATGAGCAGTTCTTC; CDR3aa: CSVAWDNTYNEQFF
d_gene: -; abundance: -; v_gene: TRBV30; j_gene: TRBJ2-5; CDR3nt: TGTGCCTGGACCCCGCAGGAGACCCAGTACTTC; CDR3aa: CAWTPQETQYF